A single sample is the source of the 15 T cell receptor beta chains below, sequenced in a study of cytomegalovirus exposure and HLA in healthy donors. PCR involved 60 Vbeta and 13 Jbeta primers. Here immunoSEQ multiplex PCR was the method, and the copy in TCRdb shows in-frame clones only, minus some. This sample has roughly 93,000 clones; 75% to 85% occur once, and the top ten carry approximately 11%. Sequences were obtained from PBMCs. The receptors come from a man between 18 and 35 years old in good health and CMV-seropositive.

The gene calls are TRBV9 and TRBJ2-7; 7 nucleotides line up with TRBD1. Germline-derived CDR1 and CDR2 are SGDLS and YYNGEE. Trimming took 4 bases from V and 2 from J; bases not matched to a gene: 9. The CDR3 length is 15 residues. The CDR3 bases are TGTGCCAGCAGCCCCGGACAGGAGTCGACCTACGAGCAGTACTTC. Translating it yields CASSPGQESTYEQYF.

The chain couples TRBV7-9 to TRBJ2-2, with D unresolved. The length of the CDR3 is 12 residues. CDR1 and CDR2 (germline): SEHNR, FQNEAQ (reference sequence). V gave up 4 bases and J gave up 3 bases, with 3 bases separating them. The CDR3 spells CASSSDTGELFF. The CDR3, as DNA: TGTGCCAGCAGCTCCGACACCGGGGAGCTGTTTTTT.

The chain joins TRBV27 to TRBJ2-1; D not certain. V lost 6 bases and J lost 6, with 21 bases in between. The CDR3 contains 16 residues. Germline loops: CDR1 MNHEY, CDR2 SMNVEV (reference sequence). CDR3 amino acids: CASSPKQLDLSNEQFF. The CDR3 nucleotides are TGTGCCAGCAGCCCCAAACAGCTTGACCTTAGCAATGAGCAGTTCTTC.

CDR3 DNA: TGTGCCAGCAGCTTAGCGGTCCAGGGTTACGAGCAGTACTTC. This encodes CASSLAVQGYEQYF. The V and J genes are TRBV7-9 and TRBJ2-7; D possibly corresponds to TRBD1 (5 bases). The V gene lost 0 bases and the J gene lost 4 bases, with 10 bases spanning the gap. Germline values: CDR1 SEHNR, CDR2 FQNEAQ (reference sequence). This CDR3 is built from 14 residues.

The chain uses TRBV7-9 and TRBJ2-1, with D perhaps TRBD2 (6 bases). The V end lost 5 bases, the J end lost 9 bases, and 20 bases lay between the germline ends. There are 15 residues in the CDR3. Germline-derived CDR1 and CDR2 are SEHNR and FQNEAQ (reference sequence). CDR3 protein: CASSPWTTPSSEQFF. In DNA, the CDR3 is TGTGCCAGCAGCCCATGGACTACTCCATCCAGTGAGCAGTTCTTC.

The chain couples TRBV5-1 to TRBJ2-2; D is unclear. The germline V and J ends were trimmed by 1 base and 0 bases, with 7 bases remaining between them. The CDR3 contains 15 residues. Germline loops: CDR1 SGHRS, CDR2 YFSETQ. CDR3 amino acids: CASSLQTPNTGELFF. CDR3 nucleotides: TGCGCCAGCAGCTTGCAGACTCCGAACACCGGGGAGCTGTTTTTT. The full variable domain, completed using reference TRBV5-1 and TRBJ2-2, is KAGVTQTPRYLIKTRGQQVTLSCSPISGHRSVSWYQQTPGQGLQFLFEYFSETQRNKGNFPGRFSGRQFSNSRSEMNVSTLELGDSALYLCASSLQTPNTGELFFGEGSRLTVL.

This clone was seen a handful of times. V and J are TRBV9 and TRBJ2-6; D perhaps matches TRBD1 (6 bases). The CDR3 is 17 residues long. V gave up 4 bases and J gave up 4 bases, with 18 bases separating them. In germline, CDR1 is SGDLS, CDR2 YYNGEE. The CDR3 coding sequence is TGTGCCAGCAGCTCCAGACAGGCCGGCTCGGGGGCCAACGTCCTGACTTTC. As protein: CASSSRQAGSGANVLTF.

The rearrangement uses TRBV18 and TRBJ2-4, with a possible D match to TRBD1 (6 bases). Germline V gene lookup returns CDR1 KGHSH and CDR2 LQKENI. The CDR3 contains 15 residues. V lost 3 bases, J lost 6 bases, and 15 bases lay in between. The CDR3 nucleotides are TGTGCCAGCTCACCCCCGATGGGGGCCCCAAACATTCAGTACTTC. The encoded protein is CASSPPMGAPNIQYF.

The CDR3 spells CASSGRGGEYQPQHF. In DNA, the CDR3 is TGTGCCAGCAGTGGGAGGGGAGGGGAGTATCAGCCCCAGCATTTT. This chain links TRBV2 with TRBJ1-5, with D possibly matching TRBD1 (5 bases). The CDR3 is made up of 15 amino acids. Germline V gives CDR1 SNHLY, CDR2 FYNNEI. Trimming cost V 4 bases and J 5 bases, with 15 bases left between them.

In this sample, this clone turned up once. This chain joins TRBV6-1 and TRBJ2-2; TRBD2 matches at 9 bases. CDR1 is MNHNS and CDR2 is SASEGT in the germline V gene. V was pared by 4 bases and J by 4 bases, with 7 bases of the junction left unmatched. This CDR3 region has 16 residues. The CDR3, as DNA: TGTGCCAGCAGTGCCCCAAGCGGGGGGTTCACCGGGGAGCTGTTTTTT. It yields the protein CASSAPSGGFTGELFF.

This clone is a singleton in its sample. The chain joins TRBV30 to TRBJ1-1, with D perhaps matching TRBD1 (5 bases). From germline, CDR1 is GTSNPN and CDR2 SVGIG (reference sequence). The CDR3 loop spans 11 amino acids. V was pared by 1 base and J by 6 bases, with 6 bases between. CDR3 in DNA: TGTGCCTGGAGTGGGGGGGCTGAAGCTTTCTTT. It specifies CAWSGGAEAFF. Full variable domain (outside the CDR3, taken from reference TRBV30 and TRBJ1-1): SQTIHQWPATLVQPVGSPLSLECTVEGTSNPNLYWYRQAAGRGLQLLFYSVGIGQISSEVPQNLSASRPQDRQFILSSKKLLLSDSGFYLCAWSGGAEAFFGQGTRLTVV.

This chain uses TRBV28 with TRBJ2-1; TRBD1 is a possible D gene (6 bases). Germline CDR1 MDHEN, CDR2 SYDVKM. V lost 6 bases, J lost 5 bases, and 14 bases lay in between. The CDR3 is made up of 14 amino acids. The CDR3 DNA reads as TGTGCCAGCAGCCACCGGGACACCAACAATGAGCAGTTCTTC. It is translated as CASSHRDTNNEQFF.

J is TRBJ2-3 and V is TRBV4-1; D possibly corresponds to TRBD2 (5 bases). Germline V gene sequence: CDR1 MGHRA, CDR2 YSYEKL. This CDR3 spans 16 amino acids. V dropped 1 base and J dropped 6 bases, with 17 bases sitting between them. CDR3 residues: CASSQGSSSVLDTQYF. For the CDR3, the DNA is TGCGCCAGCAGCCAAGGGTCTAGTAGCGTGTTGGATACGCAGTATTTT.

This sequence joins TRBV27 and TRBJ1-5; no clear D gene. Germline lookup yields CDR1 MNHEY and CDR2 SMNVEV (reference sequence). The CDR3 is made up of 15 amino acids. V was shortened by 1 base and J by 2 bases, with 9 bases between the two germline ends. CDR3 in amino acids: CASSLFSGGNQPQHF. CDR3 DNA sequence: TGTGCCAGCAGTTTATTCAGCGGAGGCAATCAGCCCCAGCATTTT.

The chain combines TRBV5-1 with TRBJ2-5, with a weak D call TRBD2 (6 bases). The V and J ends lost 0 bases and 4 bases respectively, with 16 bases between them. This CDR3 is 16 amino acids long. Germline CDR1 is SGHRS and CDR2 is YFSETQ. CDR3: CASSLGATEGLETQYF. Written as DNA, the CDR3 is TGCGCCAGCAGCTTGGGGGCGACGGAGGGTTTAGAGACCCAGTACTTC.